This T cell receptor (beta chain) was recovered during a study of T cell repertoires in cytomegalovirus infection. As for the study in general: HLA-C-restricted CMV epitopes, recently identified, and well-studied HLA-B-restricted ones were used by the study. Shared public TCR beta signatures pointed to both CMV infection and a matching HLA type.

This clonotype has more than one count but fewer than ten. Its antigen is not known. Whole-study findings and limits: The study identified carriers of CMV plus the relevant HLA from cumulative public TCR beta family frequency. There were HLA-C-restricted CMV-specific TCR beta clonotypes dominating the ex vivo response.

Each CDR3 protein is one row after TCRdb ran MiXCR on the reads. The table has 750,000 to 950,000 distinct CDR3 sequences, roughly 28% seen once. Germline V CDR1 and CDR2: LGHNA, YSLEER. Trimming took off 3 bases at V and 2 bases at J, with 15 bases between the two ends. The CDR3 sequence is 16 residues long. The chain is built from TRBV4-3 and TRBJ2-3; D is uncertain. This material consisted of cultured CD8+ T cells from PBMCs, taken from culture after CMV antigen stimulation. The TCR comes from a human donor in good health (CMV status not recorded). Some clones in this sample may be carry-over from other donors' samples. This CDR3 reads CASSQNQARFTDTQYF. In nucleotides, the CDR3 is TGCGCCAGCAGCCAGAACCAGGCACGATTCACAGATACGCAGTATTTT.